The 26 T cell receptor beta chains listed next were all sequenced from one sample in a study of follicular helper T cells after annual influenza vaccination. Time point defined: 2014-2015 season, 7 days after vaccination. The table came from immunoSEQ multiplex PCR; TCRdb's copy has only in-frame clones and leaves some out. There are 15,000 or so clones in the sample; around 85% occur only once, and roughly 1.3% lies in the top ten. The material was CXCR5+ CD38- circulating T follicular helper cells from blood, obtained 7 days after influenza vaccination. Noted subset: circulating Tfh, non-naive CD4+CXCR5+PD-1+ (ICOS+CD38+ or ICOS-CD38-). Every receptor here comes from an adult who received the influenza vaccine.

This chain connects TRBV6-5 to TRBJ2-7, with 9 bases that match TRBD2. The germline V gene encodes CDR1 MNHEY and CDR2 SVGAGI. The ends lost 6 bases at V and 2 bases at J; junction bases unmatched: 8. The CDR3 covers 15 residues. CDR3 bases: TGTGCCAGCAGCCGGGATATAGCGGGGGCCTACGAGCAGTACTTC. It specifies CASSRDIAGAYEQYF.

The CDR3 region is CATRREGYNEQFF. The DNA of the CDR3 is TGTGCCACAAGGCGGGAGGGGTACAATGAGCAGTTCTTC. The V call is TRBV10-3, the J call TRBJ2-1; 9 bases fit TRBD2. CDR1 ENHRY and CDR2 SYGVKD come from the germline V gene. V was pared by 10 bases and J by 4 bases, with 5 bases of the junction left unmatched. The CDR3 has 13 residues.

This chain uses TRBV6-1 with TRBJ1-2, with 12 bases identical to TRBD1. Germline V gene data show CDR1 as MNHNS and CDR2 as SASEGT. J lost 4 bases, V lost 8 bases, and 8 bases had no gene match. This CDR3 has 15 amino acids. The CDR3 region has the DNA TGTGCCAGCGTCACCGGGACAGGGGGCTTCTATGGCTACACCTTC. This codes for CASVTGTGGFYGYTF.

This clone has only one observation. The gene calls are TRBV9 and TRBJ2-2; D is undetermined. Trimming took 0 bases from V and 7 from J, leaving 7 bases between them. This CDR3 contains 13 residues. CDR1 is SGDLS and CDR2 is YYNGEE in the germline V gene. The CDR3 loop reads CASSVDTNGELFF. CDR3 DNA: TGTGCCAGCAGCGTAGACACGAACGGGGAGCTGTTTTTT.

This chain connects TRBV2 to TRBJ2-1, with 8 bases fitting TRBD2. The CDR3 loop spans 14 amino acids. In germline, CDR1 is SNHLY, CDR2 FYNNEI. V lost 8 bases, J lost 4 bases, and 7 bases stayed unmatched. CDR3 residues: CASSREGRYNEQFF. The CDR3 DNA is TGTGCCAGCTCTCGGGAGGGCCGATACAATGAGCAGTTCTTC. The full variable domain, completed using reference TRBV2 and TRBJ2-1, is EPEVTQTPSHQVTQMGQEVILRCVPISNHLYFYWYRQILGQKVEFLVSFYNNEISEKSEIFDDQFSVERPDGSNFTLKIRSTKLEDSAMYFCASSREGRYNEQFFGPGTRLTVL.

This clone showed up just a few times. V is TRBV19 and J is TRBJ2-1; TRBD2 agrees at 13 bases. The ends lost 5 bases at V and 8 bases at J; junction bases unmatched: 12. Per the germline V gene, CDR1 is LNHDA and CDR2 is SQIVND (reference sequence). The CDR3 contains 17 residues. The CDR3 here is CASSLGLAGVVGHEQFF. In nucleotides, the CDR3 is TGTGCCAGTAGTCTTGGACTAGCGGGAGTAGTTGGCCATGAGCAGTTCTTC.

The V and J genes are TRBV30 and TRBJ1-2; D uncertain. The V end was cut by 0 bases, the J end by 4 bases, with 15 bases between. Germline CDR1 reads GTSNPN; CDR2 reads SVGIG (reference sequence). This CDR3 spans 15 amino acids. The DNA of the CDR3 is TGTGCCTGGAGTGTAACCACCAACAGCCTCTATGGCTACACCTTC. Protein product: CAWSVTTNSLYGYTF.

This clone turned up a few times. This rearrangement joins TRBV10-3 to TRBJ2-1, with TRBD2 identical over 13 bases. V lost 4 bases and J lost 6; bases outside the gene matches: 0. The CDR3 is 14 amino acids. Per germline, CDR1 ENHRY and CDR2 SYGVKD. The CDR3, as DNA: TGTGCCATCAGTGGACTAGCGGGGGGCAATGAGCAGTTCTTC. Its translation: CAISGLAGGNEQFF.

The chain employs TRBV5-1 and TRBJ1-5, with a weak D call TRBD1 (5 bases). Trimming shortened V by 4 bases and J by 0 bases, and 20 bases separated the two germline ends. In germline, CDR1 is SGHRS, CDR2 YFSETQ. The CDR3 covers 18 residues. The CDR3 loop reads CASSPGEGPNYSNQPQHF. CDR3 DNA sequence: TGCGCCAGCAGCCCGGGGGAGGGACCCAATTATAGCAATCAGCCCCAGCATTTT. The full variable domain, rest sourced from reference TRBV5-1 and TRBJ1-5, is KAGVTQTPRYLIKTRGQQVTLSCSPISGHRSVSWYQQTPGQGLQFLFEYFSETQRNKGNFPGRFSGRQFSNSRSEMNVSTLELGDSALYLCASSPGEGPNYSNQPQHFGDGTRLSIL.

In regard to this clone: Sequence at one end of the junction differs from germline and may be a read error. This sequence joins TRBV29-1 and TRBJ1-3; no definite D call. The length of the CDR3 is 11 residues. Germline V gene sequence: CDR1 SQVTM, CDR2 ANQGSEA. In DNA, the CDR3 is TGCAGCGCTGAAAGCGGAAACACCATATATTTT. This codes for CSAESGNTIYF.

This clone has just a few counts. The gene calls are TRBV6-1 and TRBJ1-1, with 9 positions matching TRBD1. Trimming took 4 bases from V and 5 from J; bases not matched to a gene: 8. Germline values: CDR1 MNHNS, CDR2 SASEGT. The CDR3 contains 15 residues. CDR3 coding DNA: TGTGCCAGCAGTGTCCTGACAGGGGGAACAACTGAAGCTTTCTTT. Protein product: CASSVLTGGTTEAFF.

Note on this clone: Relative to the germline gene, one junction end is altered; a read error may explain this. The rearrangement links TRBV28 to TRBJ1-2, with 11 bases fitting TRBD1. This CDR3 has 11 residues. CDR1 and CDR2 from the germline V gene are MDHEN and SYDVKM. The CDR3 DNA follows: TGTGCCAGCAGTTCCAACCGGGACAGGGGGTTC. Protein sequence: CASSSNRDRGF.

This chain links TRBV7-9 with TRBJ2-5, with TRBD2 matching 7 bases. The closer fit of TRBJ2-7 to the DNA end suggests the J call may be wrong. The CDR3 has 14 amino acids. CDR1 and CDR2 (germline): SEHNR, FQNEAQ (reference sequence). The CDR3 DNA follows: TGTGCCAGCAGTTCCGGGGGGATTGTATACGAGCAGTACTTC. Amino acids: CASSSGGIVYEQYF.

The CDR3 nucleotides read TGTGCCAGCAGTGCAGCCCCATATCAGCCCCAGCATTTT. Its translation: CASSAAPYQPQHF. This chain uses TRBV2 with TRBJ1-5; D remains unclear. Germline-derived CDR1 and CDR2 are SNHLY and FYNNEI. Trimming shortened V by 4 bases and J by 5 bases, and 9 bases separated the two germline ends. This CDR3 has 13 residues. Drawing the rest from reference TRBV2 and TRBJ1-5, the complete variable domain is EPEVTQTPSHQVTQMGQEVILRCVPISNHLYFYWYRQILGQKVEFLVSFYNNEISEKSEIFDDQFSVERPDGSNFTLKIRSTKLEDSAMYFCASSAAPYQPQHFGDGTRLSIL.

The chain links TRBV7-9 to TRBJ2-5; D may be TRBD2 (7 bases). V was clipped by 6 bases and J by 4 bases, with 27 bases between them. Germline V gene data show CDR1 as SEHNR and CDR2 as FQNEAQ (reference sequence). This CDR3 is built from 18 residues. The CDR3 coding sequence is TGTGCCAGCAGTGATCCGGCGGGGGCCGCACGCCGTGGAGAGACCCAGTACTTC. Encoded protein: CASSDPAGAARRGETQYF.

This clone was detected once. V gene TRBV7-9 combines with J gene TRBJ2-2; no reliable D call. Germline V gene lookup returns CDR1 SEHNR and CDR2 FQNEAQ (reference sequence). This CDR3 is built from 14 residues. V was pared by 1 base and J by 3 bases, with 6 bases between. The CDR3 DNA reads as TGTGCCAGCAGCTTAGACGCGTACACCGGGGAGCTGTTTTTT. Protein sequence: CASSLDAYTGELFF.

The CDR3 sequence: CATTPGGPSTDTQYF. CDR3 in DNA: TGTGCCACCACTCCGGGGGGCCCTAGCACAGATACGCAGTATTTT. The chain is built from TRBV6-1 and TRBJ2-3, with D tentatively TRBD2 (7 bases). Trimming stripped 10 bases from V and 0 bases from J, with 17 bases between. This CDR3 region has 15 residues. Germline loops: CDR1 MNHNS, CDR2 SASEGT.

The V call is TRBV6-1, the J call TRBJ1-6; D is undetermined. Trimming took off 1 base at V and 5 bases at J, with 12 bases between the two ends. Germline V gene data show CDR1 as MNHNS and CDR2 as SASEGT. CDR3 size: 16 residues. The CDR3 nucleotides are TGTGCCAGCAGTGAAGTGCCGACGGGAAATAATTCACCCCTCCACTTT. It codes for CASSEVPTGNNSPLHF.

Only a few counts were recorded for this clone. The gene calls are TRBV19 and TRBJ2-1, with D perhaps matching TRBD1 (6 bases). Looked up from germline, CDR1 is LNHDA and CDR2 is SQIVND (reference sequence). The V and J ends lost 7 bases and 2 bases respectively, with 12 bases between them. The CDR3 loop spans 14 amino acids. CDR3 protein: CASTPGTTYNEQFF. The CDR3 DNA sequence: TGTGCCAGTACCCCCGGGACAACCTACAATGAGCAGTTCTTC.

The chain joins TRBV6-1 to TRBJ1-2, with a possible D match to TRBD1 (6 bases). Germline CDR1 is MNHNS and CDR2 is SASEGT. The CDR3 extends over 15 amino acids. Trimming shortened V by 2 bases and J by 4 bases, and 14 bases separated the two germline ends. The CDR3 here is CASSETGGAFYGYTF. CDR3 nucleotide sequence: TGTGCCAGCAGTGAAACGGGGGGGGCCTTCTATGGCTACACCTTC.

The gene calls are TRBV19 and TRBJ1-1; no clear D gene. V was pared by 6 bases and J by 1 base, with 9 bases between. CDR1 and CDR2 from the germline V gene are LNHDA and SQIVND (reference sequence). This CDR3 contains 13 residues. CDR3 residues: CASRPRENTEAFF. The CDR3, as DNA: TGTGCCAGTAGGCCGCGAGAGAACACTGAAGCTTTCTTT.

The CDR3 is CASSVSAYHEQSRANVLTF. In DNA form, the CDR3 reads TGTGCCAGCAGCGTGTCCGCATACCATGAACAAAGTCGGGCCAACGTCCTGACTTTC. This sequence joins TRBV7-9 and TRBJ2-6; the D is unclear. Germline V lookup: CDR1 SEHNR, CDR2 FQNEAQ (reference sequence). Trimming removed 5 bases at V and 5 bases at J, with 25 bases between. CDR3 length: 19 amino acids.

The chain joins TRBV6-5 to TRBJ2-7; D might be TRBD1 (7 bases). Germline-derived CDR1 and CDR2 are MNHEY and SVGAGI. The CDR3 is 14 amino acids. The germline V and J ends were trimmed by 6 bases and 6 bases, with 18 bases remaining between them. The CDR3 nucleotides are TGTGCCAGCAGAAACCCAGGGGGGCGGCCCGAGCAGTACTTC. This encodes CASRNPGGRPEQYF.

V is TRBV2 and J is TRBJ2-3; D is perhaps TRBD1 (6 bases). V lost 8 bases and J lost 4, with 13 bases in between. Germline V gene sequence: CDR1 SNHLY, CDR2 FYNNEI. This CDR3 has 13 amino acids. The CDR3 DNA reads as TGTGCCAGCTCGAAACAGGGCGCAGATACGCAGTATTTT. It codes for CASSKQGADTQYF.

V is TRBV7-9 and J is TRBJ2-7, with 8 bases fitting TRBD2. Germline-derived CDR1 and CDR2 are SEHNR and FQNEAQ (reference sequence). The CDR3 has 13 residues. V was clipped by 2 bases and J by 4 bases; unmatched bases: 1. The CDR3 DNA is TGTGCCAGCAGCTTATTAGCGGGATACGAGCAGTACTTC. Its protein product is CASSLLAGYEQYF.

The chain couples TRBV10-2 to TRBJ1-1, with D maybe TRBD1 (5 bases). CDR3 length: 13 amino acids. V shed 2 bases and J shed 11 bases, with 15 bases lying between them. The germline V gene encodes CDR1 WSHSY and CDR2 SAAADI. The CDR3 DNA sequence: TGCGCCAGCAGTGAGCAGACAGTACTACAGGCTTTCTTT. Protein: CASSEQTVLQAFF.